The source of this TCR beta chain is a study of T cell clonotyping in hematopoietic cell transplantation. About this clone itself: Its antigen remains unidentified.

Study results and limitations: Pathologically expanded recipient clonotypes increased progressively from day 30 to day 180 as diversity fell. Without cell sorting, CD4 versus CD8 contributions remain unresolved.

Repertoires were generated with immunoSEQ multiplex PCR, while TCRdb's copy carries only in-frame clones and drops some. The sample consists of approximately 10,000 clones, around 79% of them appearing once. The CDR3 has 15 residues. V was trimmed by 0 bases and J by 4 bases, leaving 13 bases between them. CDR1 is MGHRA, CDR2 YSYEKL, per germline. The V gene is TRBV4-1, the J gene TRBJ2-7; D not resolved. Sequenced here: peripheral blood mononuclear cells, sampled 180 days after allogeneic stem cell transplant. The sequence was collected from a female patient aged 50-59 years who had an allogeneic stem cell transplant from a related donor, so the T cells may come from the graft donor. Some clones in this sample may be carry-over from other donors' samples. In DNA form, the CDR3 reads TGCGCCAGCAGCCAAGATGTACTGCTGGGGTACGAGCAGTACTTC. It encodes CASSQDVLLGYEQYF.